This note documents a single T cell receptor beta chain sequence. Its specificity is not known. The data belong to a study of T cell responses to AZD1222 COVID-19 vaccine. The study's findings and limits: Females outnumbered males among donors, who were mostly white British; clonal diversity was possibly underestimated. Spike as a whole was targeted by vaccine-associated CD4 TCRs, dominant at 160-218 and 743-854.

Trimming stripped 4 bases from V and 1 base from J, with 8 bases between. Germline V gene sequence: CDR1 LGHDT, CDR2 YNNKEL (reference sequence). The CDR3 extends over 13 amino acids. Second-dose groups at about 4 or about 12 weeks were pooled. Libraries were prepared by immunoSEQ multiplex PCR; TCRdb keeps only in-frame clonotypes and omits some of them. Of 25,000 to 40,000 clones in the sample, around nine tenths are singletons; the top ten hold around 15%. The sequence came from an adult who received the AZD1222 COVID-19 vaccine. The chain uses TRBV3-1 (or the pseudogene TRBV3-2) and TRBJ2-7; the D gene is possibly TRBD2 (5 bases). The starting material was peripheral blood, obtained 28 days after the second AZD1222 dose. CDR3 region: CASSPRESYEQYF. CDR3 coding DNA: TGTGCCAGCAGCCCCCGGGAATCCTACGAGCAGTACTTC.